A selection of T cell receptor beta chains follows, all from one sample in a study of blood T cell repertoires in COVID-19. Clones were sequenced by immunoSEQ multiplex PCR, and TCRdb holds only the in-frame ones, with some missing. This sample has 210,000 or so clones, with 70% to 90% found just once. The material sequenced was peripheral blood. These receptors were taken from a man younger than 45 with COVID-19, enrolled during active disease. The CDR3 runs from the conserved cysteine through the conserved F or W. D genes are given only for firm matches. The size field is filled for only some rows; it gives once, few, many or a size class.

D gene	V gene	clone size	J gene	CDR3 DNA	CDR3 protein
TRBD2	TRBV19	once	TRBJ2-3	TGTGCCAGTAGTTTCAGACTAGCGGGAGAGGTATCAGATACGCAGTATTTT	CASSFRLAGEVSDTQYF
NA	TRBV9	NA	TRBJ1-1	TGTGCCAGCAGCCTAGGACATTCCCCGAACACTGAAGCTTTCTTT	CASSLGHSPNTEAFF
TRBD1	TRBV5-6	NA	TRBJ1-1	TGTGCCAGCAGCGCAGGGGGCACTGAAGCTTTCTTT	CASSAGGTEAFF
TRBD2	TRBV2	NA	TRBJ2-5	TGTGCCAGCAGTGAAGTTAGCGGGAGGTCAGAGACCCAGTACTTC	CASSEVSGRSETQYF
TRBD1	TRBV7-2	NA	TRBJ2-1	TGTGCCAGCAGCTCTTACAGGGGATCGGGGAATGAGCAGTTCTTC	CASSSYRGSGNEQFF
NA	TRBV21-1	NA	TRBJ2-7	TGTGCCAGCATCCTGACAGGGGAATCGTCCTACGAGCAGTACTTC	CASILTGESSYEQYF
NA	TRBV5-1	few	TRBJ1-1	TGCGCCAGCAGCTTGGAAGGCAGGGGAACTGAAGCTTTCTTT	CASSLEGRGTEAFF
NA	TRBV18	NA	TRBJ1-2	TGTGCCAGCTCCCAAGCCGGGGTCGATGGCTACACCTTC	CASSQAGVDGYTF
TRBD2	TRBV9	NA	TRBJ2-1	TGTGCCAGCAGCGTACGAAGTAGCGGGAGCAATGAGCAGTTCTTC	CASSVRSSGSNEQFF
TRBD1	TRBV11-2	once	TRBJ2-7	TGTGCCAGCAGCTCACGGCCGGGACAGGGCCTGTACGAGCAGTACTTC	CASSSRPGQGLYEQYF
NA	TRBV2	NA	TRBJ1-6	TGTGCCAGCACCCCAGTGTATAATTCACCCCTCCACTTT	CASTPVYNSPLHF
NA	TRBV19	NA	TRBJ2-7	TGTGCCAGTAGTATAGGGACACCAAGCTACGAGCAGTACTTC	CASSIGTPSYEQYF
TRBD1	TRBV10-1	NA	TRBJ2-6	TGCGCCATCCCTCGGGACAGGGCAAACTCTGGGGCCAACGTCCTGACTTTC	CAIPRDRANSGANVLTF
NA	TRBV5-6	NA	TRBJ2-7	TGTGCCAGCAGCTTTGACAGTTCCTACGAGCAGTACTTC	CASSFDSSYEQYF
TRBD2	TRBV25-1	NA	TRBJ2-7	TGTGCCAGCAGCACGGGACTAGTGATGGGCGAGCAGTACTTC	CASSTGLVMGEQYF
NA	TRBV5-1	NA	TRBJ2-1	TGCGCCAGCAGCTTGGCAGACTCCTACAATGAGCAGTTCTTC	CASSLADSYNEQFF
NA	TRBV7-2	once	TRBJ1-2	TGTGCCAGCAGCTTAGAAGCAGGGCTCCCTAACTATGGCTACACCTTC	CASSLEAGLPNYGYTF
TRBD1	TRBV5-5	NA	TRBJ2-7	TGTGCCAGCAGCCTAGCTACCGGGACAGGGGCTTGGGAGCAGTACTTC	CASSLATGTGAWEQYF
NA	TRBV19	NA	TRBJ2-3	TGTGCCAGTAGTAAGAGGTGGGGGGGCTTTAGCACAGATACGCAGTATTTT	CASSKRWGGFSTDTQYF
NA	TRBV7-8	NA	TRBJ1-2	TGTGCCAGCAGCTTATTGGTGTCGGAGCACTATGGCTACACCTTC	CASSLLVSEHYGYTF
TRBD1	TRBV19	NA	TRBJ1-2	TGTGCCAGTACGGACAGGTACTATGGCTACACCTTC	CASTDRYYGYTF